This T cell receptor beta chain was observed in a study of identical twins. The CDR3 has 16 amino acids. The germline gives CDR1 MNHNS, CDR2 SASEGT. V dropped 7 bases and J dropped 4; count of bases not matched to a gene: 13. Regarding this clonotype: The antigen is undetermined.

Addition of a universal primer site occurred through template switching, and cDNA carried unique molecular identifiers. Each CDR3 protein is one row after TCRdb ran MiXCR on the 5' RACE reads. The repertoire holds fewer than 900,000 distinct CDR3 sequences, with around 20% as singletons. Overall study findings and caveats: The more abundant beta clonotypes in cord blood had fewer insertions, and memory repertoires did not show this.

This sample also appeared in a second study, on T cells expressing NK-cell markers. According to that study: It was sorted CD3+CD56-NKG2C+, CD3+CD56+NKG2C- and CD3+CD56+NKG2C+ T cells that provided the TCR beta repertoires. Top CD8+ clonotypes included the dominant CD3+CD56+NKG2C+ clonotypes in roughly 6 donors.

The rearrangement uses TRBV6-1 and TRBJ1-5; 7 bases match TRBD1. Material for sequencing was PBMCs. The clonotype was recovered from a woman younger than 35 in good health. In DNA, the CDR3 is TGTGCCAGCACTGTTCCCCGTGGCAGGGGGAATCAGCCCCAGCATTTT. Translating it yields CASTVPRGRGNQPQHF.